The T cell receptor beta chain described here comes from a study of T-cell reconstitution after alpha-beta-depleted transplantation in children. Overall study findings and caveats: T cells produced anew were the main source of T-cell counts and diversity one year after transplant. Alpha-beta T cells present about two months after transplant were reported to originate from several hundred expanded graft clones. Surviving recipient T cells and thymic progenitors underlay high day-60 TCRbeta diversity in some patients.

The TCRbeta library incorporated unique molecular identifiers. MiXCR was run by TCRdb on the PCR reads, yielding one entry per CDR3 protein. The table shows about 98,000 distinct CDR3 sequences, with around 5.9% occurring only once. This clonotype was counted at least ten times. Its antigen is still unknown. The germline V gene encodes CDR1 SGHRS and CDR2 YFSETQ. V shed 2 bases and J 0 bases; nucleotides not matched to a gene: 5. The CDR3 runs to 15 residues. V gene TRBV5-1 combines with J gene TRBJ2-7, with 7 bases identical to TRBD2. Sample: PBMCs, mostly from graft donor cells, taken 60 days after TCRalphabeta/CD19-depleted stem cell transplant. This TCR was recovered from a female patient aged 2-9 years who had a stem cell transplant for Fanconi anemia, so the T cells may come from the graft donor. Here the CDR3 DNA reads TGCGCCAGCAGCTTCAAAGCGGGGAGCTCCTACGAGCAGTACTTC. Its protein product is CASSFKAGSSYEQYF.